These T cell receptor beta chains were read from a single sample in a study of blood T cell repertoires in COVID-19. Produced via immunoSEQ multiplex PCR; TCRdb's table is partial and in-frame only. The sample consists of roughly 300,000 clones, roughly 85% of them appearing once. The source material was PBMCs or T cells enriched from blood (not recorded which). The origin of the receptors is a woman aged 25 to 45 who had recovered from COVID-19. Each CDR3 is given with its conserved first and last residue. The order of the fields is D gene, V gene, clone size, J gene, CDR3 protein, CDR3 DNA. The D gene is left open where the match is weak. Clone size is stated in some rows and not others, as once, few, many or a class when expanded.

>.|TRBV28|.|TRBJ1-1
CASVVSRDTEAFF
TGTGCCAGCGTCGTGTCGAGGGACACTGAAGCTTTCTTT
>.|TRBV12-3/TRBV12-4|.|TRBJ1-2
CASSPVAGYGYTF
TGTGCCAGCAGCCCTGTTGCGGGCTATGGCTACACCTTC
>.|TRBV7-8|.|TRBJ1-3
CASSLGVGNTIYF
TGTGCCAGCAGCTTAGGAGTTGGAAACACCATATATTTT
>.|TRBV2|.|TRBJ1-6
CASKSDGDNSPLHF
TGTGCCAGCAAGTCTGACGGAGATAATTCACCCCTCCACTTT
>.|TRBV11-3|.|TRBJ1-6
CASSLEIGKAMYSPLHF
TGTGCCAGCAGCTTAGAAATCGGGAAGGCTATGTATTCACCCCTCCACTTT
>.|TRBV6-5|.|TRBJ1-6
CASSYSTGYNSPLHF
TGTGCCAGCAGTTACTCCACAGGTTACAATTCACCCCTCCACTTT
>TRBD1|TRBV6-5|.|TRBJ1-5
CASRTGPNQPQHF
TGTGCCAGCAGGACAGGGCCCAATCAGCCCCAGCATTTT
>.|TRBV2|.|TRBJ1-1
CASTGGANTEAFF
TGTGCCAGCACGGGGGGGGCGAACACTGAAGCTTTCTTT
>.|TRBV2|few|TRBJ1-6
CASSEIWGAGSPLHF
TGTGCCAGCAGTGAGATTTGGGGAGCGGGTTCACCCCTCCACTTT
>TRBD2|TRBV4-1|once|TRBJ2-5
CASSQVFSGGQETQYF
TGCGCCAGCAGCCAAGTTTTTAGCGGGGGGCAAGAGACCCAGTACTTC
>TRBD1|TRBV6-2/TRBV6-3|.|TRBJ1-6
CASSWGQGGYSPLHF
TGTGCCAGCAGTTGGGGACAGGGCGGATATTCACCCCTCCACTTT
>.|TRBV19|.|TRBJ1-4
CASTPSAGHEKLFF
TGTGCCAGTACCCCTTCGGCCGGACACGAAAAACTGTTTTTT
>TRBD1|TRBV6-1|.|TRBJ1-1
CASSEGQGTNTEAFF
TGTGCCAGCAGTGAAGGACAGGGGACGAACACTGAAGCTTTCTTT
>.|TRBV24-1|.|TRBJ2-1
CATSGSDSPYNEQFF
TGTGCCACCAGTGGTTCTGACAGTCCCTACAATGAGCAGTTCTTC
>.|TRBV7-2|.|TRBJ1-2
CASSNPSGAYGYTF
TGTGCCAGCAGCAACCCCAGCGGGGCCTATGGCTACACCTTC
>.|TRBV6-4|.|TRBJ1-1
CASSDSTRGKAFF
TGTGCCAGCAGTGACTCGACGCGGGGGAAGGCTTTCTTT
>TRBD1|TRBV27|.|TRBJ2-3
CASSPRDRSTDTQYF
TGTGCCAGCAGTCCCCGGGACAGGAGCACAGATACGCAGTATTTT
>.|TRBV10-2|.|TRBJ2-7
CASSDYWAGSTYEQYF
TGCGCCAGCAGCGACTATTGGGCCGGGAGTACCTACGAGCAGTACTTC
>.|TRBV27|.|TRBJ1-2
CASSSHRFGDYGYTF
TGTGCCAGCAGTTCACACCGTTTCGGGGACTATGGCTACACCTTC
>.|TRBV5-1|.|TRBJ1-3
CASSLAGQTGNTIYF
TGCGCCAGCAGCTTGGCCGGACAGACTGGAAACACCATATATTTT
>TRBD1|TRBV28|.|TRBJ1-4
CASSLSGQTNEKLFF
TGTGCCAGCAGTCTCTCGGGACAGACTAATGAAAAACTGTTTTTT
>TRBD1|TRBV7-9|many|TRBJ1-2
CASSLEQGAGGYTF
TGTGCCAGCAGCCTGGAACAGGGGGCGGGGGGCTACACCTTC
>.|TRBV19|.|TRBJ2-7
CASSGRGLYEQYF
TGTGCCAGTAGTGGCAGGGGCCTATACGAGCAGTACTTC
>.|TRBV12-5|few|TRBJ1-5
CASGLGRGDDQPQHF
TGTGCTAGTGGTTTGGGCAGGGGAGACGATCAGCCCCAGCATTTT
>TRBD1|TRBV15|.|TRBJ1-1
CATSKGQENTEAFF
TGTGCCACCAGCAAAGGACAGGAGAACACTGAAGCTTTCTTT
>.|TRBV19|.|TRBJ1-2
CASNPGTRYGYTF
TGTGCCAGTAATCCAGGGACTAGGTATGGCTACACCTTC
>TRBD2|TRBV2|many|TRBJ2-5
CASSDPRLAEETQYF
TGTGCCAGCAGCGACCCTCGACTAGCGGAAGAGACCCAGTACTTC
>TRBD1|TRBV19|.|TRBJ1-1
CASGTGGRGTEAFF
TGTGCCAGTGGGACAGGGGGCAGGGGCACTGAAGCTTTCTTT
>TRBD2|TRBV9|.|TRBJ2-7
CASSAGGGALEQYF
TGTGCCAGCAGCGCGGGAGGGGGGGCTCTCGAGCAGTACTTC
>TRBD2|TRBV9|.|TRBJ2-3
CASSPGLAGGGTDTQYF
TGTGCCAGCAGCCCCGGACTAGCGGGGGGCGGCACAGATACGCAGTATTTT
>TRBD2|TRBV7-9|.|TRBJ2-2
CASSTPPSGGRPGELFF
TGTGCCAGCAGCACCCCTCCTAGCGGGGGACGGCCCGGGGAGCTGTTTTTT
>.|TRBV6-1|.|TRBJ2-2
CASSELVGLGTGELFF
TGTGCCAGCAGTGAACTGGTGGGACTCGGAACCGGGGAGCTGTTTTTT
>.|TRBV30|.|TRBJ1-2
CAWSVLDNGYTF
TGTGCCTGGAGTGTACTAGACAATGGCTACACCTTC